A single sample is the source of the 17 T cell receptor beta chains below, sequenced in a study of regulatory T cells in long-lasting Graves disease. Time point noted: newly diagnosed GD, antithyroid drugs for less than 3 months. From PBMCs, RNA was extracted and then used to make the TCR library. Researchers made TCR beta libraries by using iRepertoire HTBI primers and running Arm-PCR on CDR3 regions. TCRdb reprocessed the multiplex PCR reads with MiXCR, giving one entry per CDR3 protein. The repertoire includes about 210,000 distinct CDR3 sequences, roughly 20% of them detected once, and about 10% sits in the top ten. The sample was also linked to a second study, of T cells in Graves' hyperthyroidism and ophthalmopathy.

The sequences come from peripheral blood mononuclear cells (PBMCs), collected at new diagnosis, from a patient treated with antithyroid drugs. These receptors came from a woman aged 25 to 45 with Graves disease.

This clonotype was recorded many times. The chain is built from TRBV19 and TRBJ2-3; D is unclear. This CDR3 comprises 15 residues. Germline lookup yields CDR1 LNHDA and CDR2 SQIVND (reference sequence). The V gene lost 3 bases and the J gene lost 2 bases, with 12 bases spanning the gap. The CDR3 nucleotides read TGTGCCAGTAGTATCTCCACGGCACCCACAGATACGCAGTATTTT. Amino acids: CASSISTAPTDTQYF.

There are many counts of this clonotype. V is TRBV12-3 or TRBV12-4 and J is TRBJ1-5; D is possibly TRBD1 (6 bases). V lost 5 bases and J 9 bases, leaving 23 bases between the germline ends. The CDR3 covers 16 residues. The chain's CDR3 is CASSGDKGLGSLPQHF. The CDR3 coding sequence is TGTGCCAGCAGTGGGGACAAGGGGTTGGGAAGTCTGCCCCAGCATTTT.

This clonotype was seen at least ten times. This chain links TRBV3-1 with TRBJ2-1; 10 bases match TRBD2. The trim removed 6 bases at V and 0 bases at J, leaving 8 bases unmatched. Germline assignment: CDR1 LGHDT and CDR2 YNNKEL (reference sequence). The CDR3 totals 17 residues. CDR3 sequence reads: CASSPHSGRSSYNEQFF. The CDR3 bases are TGTGCCAGCAGTCCCCATAGCGGGAGGAGCTCCTACAATGAGCAGTTCTTC.

This clonotype was observed many times. The chain links TRBV2 to TRBJ2-5; a possible D gene is TRBD2 (6 bases). Germline V CDR1 and CDR2: SNHLY, FYNNEI. The CDR3 is 14 residues long. V lost 8 bases, J lost 2 bases, and 15 bases lay in between. CDR3 sequence reads: CASAIGRQQETQYF. The CDR3 coding sequence is TGTGCCAGCGCGATCGGGAGACAACAAGAGACCCAGTACTTC.

This clonotype was seen at least ten times. The genes are TRBV2 and TRBJ2-2; TRBD2 matches at 11 bases. Germline V gene data show CDR1 as SNHLY and CDR2 as FYNNEI. The CDR3 sequence is 16 residues long. V shed 2 bases, J shed 4 bases, and the junction held 3 bases outside the gene matches. This chain's CDR3 is CASSELAGGLTGELFF. DNA of the CDR3: TGTGCCAGCAGTGAACTAGCGGGGGGCCTCACCGGGGAGCTGTTTTTT.

Here the CDR3 reads CASSQEFGNYEQYF. Here the CDR3 DNA reads TGTGCCAGCAGCCAAGAGTTTGGAAACTACGAGCAGTACTTC. The rearrangement uses TRBV3-1 and TRBJ2-7, with no clear D. CDR3 length equals 14 residues. The V and J ends lost 0 bases and 3 bases respectively, with 9 bases between them. CDR1 LGHDT and CDR2 YNNKEL come from the germline V gene (reference sequence).

This clonotype was observed many times. The chain is built from TRBV7-2 and TRBJ2-2; 7 nucleotides agree with TRBD1. The CDR3 extends over 16 amino acids. V was pared by 7 bases and J by 2 bases, with 10 bases of the junction left unmatched. Germline CDR1 and CDR2: SGHTA and FQGNSA. CDR3 nucleotide sequence: TGTGCCAGCACCCCCTTTGGGACAGCAAACACCGGGGAGCTGTTTTTT. The encoded protein is CASTPFGTANTGELFF. Complete variable domain (other parts from reference TRBV7-2 and TRBJ2-2): GAGVSQSPSNKVTEKGKDVELRCDPISGHTALYWYRQSLGQGLEFLIYFQGNSAPDKSGLPSDRFSAERTGGSVSTLTIQRTQQEDSAVYLCASTPFGTANTGELFFGEGSRLTVL.

There are many counts of this clonotype. The chain recombines TRBV12-3 or TRBV12-4 with TRBJ1-4; 9 bases align to TRBD1. V lost 3 bases to trimming and J lost 10 bases; unmatched junction nucleotides: 9. This CDR3 is built from 15 residues. The CDR3 DNA sequence: TGTGCCAGCAGTTTTGGGGGACAGGGAGGTTTAAAACTGTTTTTT. Protein product: CASSFGGQGGLKLFF.

In its sample, this clonotype was seen a few times. This sequence joins TRBV3-1 and TRBJ1-4; no clear D gene. Per germline, CDR1 LGHDT and CDR2 YNNKEL (reference sequence). This CDR3 spans 12 amino acids. The V end lost 2 bases, the J end lost 7 bases, and 5 bases lay between the germline ends. The CDR3: CASSQFGEKLFF. Here the CDR3 DNA reads TGTGCCAGCAGCCAATTCGGTGAAAAACTGTTTTTT.

This sequence joins TRBV11-2 and TRBJ2-7; D uncertain. The J call could be wrong; TRBJ2-3 is a better fit for the DNA end. This CDR3 contains 11 residues. Germline CDR1 and CDR2: SGHAT and FQNNGV. CDR3 sequence: CASSPTTTQYF. The CDR3 nucleotides read TGTGCCAGCAGCCCTACAACTACGCAGTATTTT.

There are many counts of this clonotype. This rearrangement joins TRBV11-3 to TRBJ1-3, with D uncertain. From germline, CDR1 is SGHNT and CDR2 YENEEA. Deletions cut 1 base from V and 2 bases from J, with 15 bases between. There are 17 residues in the CDR3. The CDR3 sequence: CASSLGLIWTAGNTIYF. The CDR3 coding sequence is TGTGCCAGCAGCTTAGGTCTTATCTGGACGGCTGGAAACACCATATATTTT.

This clonotype was detected many times. This rearrangement joins TRBV29-1 to TRBJ2-7, with D perhaps being TRBD1 or TRBD2 (5 bases each). The V and J ends lost 6 bases and 1 base respectively, with 13 bases between them. The CDR3 has 13 residues. Germline CDR1 is SQVTM and CDR2 is ANQGSEA. The CDR3 coding sequence is TGCAGCGTGGGGCCACTAGGTTCCTACGAGCAGTACTTC. This translates into CSVGPLGSYEQYF.

Remarks on this clonotype: This sequence is one base from a far larger clone and is likely a read error. The chain uses TRBV6-1 and TRBJ2-3, with a possible D match to TRBD2 (6 bases). The J call may not be correct, given that the DNA end is closer to TRBJ2-7. Germline loops: CDR1 MNHNS, CDR2 SASEGT. This CDR3 comprises 14 residues. The CDR3 protein is CASRGGAAGHEQYF. CDR3 DNA sequence: TGTGCCAGCAGAGGCGGGGCAGCGGGCCACGAGCAGTACTTC.

This clonotype was counted ten times or more. This may arise from a read error, as a much more abundant clone is one base away. The J gene is TRBJ2-7, the V gene TRBV7-9, with D perhaps TRBD1 (6 bases). Germline CDR1 SEHNR, CDR2 FQNEAQ (reference sequence). The CDR3 runs 13 residues. CDR3 sequence: CASGDTEGHEQHF. Here the CDR3 DNA reads TGTGCCAGTGGGGACACCGAGGGCCACGAGCAGCACTTC.

The sample holds many counts of this clonotype. V usage is TRBV20-1 and J usage is TRBJ2-1; 15 nucleotides align to TRBD2. With V trimmed by 6 bases and J by 5 bases, 5 bases remained unmatched. The CDR3 is made up of 15 amino acids. Germline CDR1 and CDR2: DFQATT and SNEGSKA (reference sequence). The chain's CDR3 is CSASGTSGRHNEQFF. CDR3 sequence (DNA): TGCAGTGCGTCTGGGACTAGCGGGAGGCACAATGAGCAGTTCTTC.

This clonotype was counted ten times or more. The chain is built from TRBV19 and TRBJ1-1, with a possible D match to TRBD1 (5 bases). V was pared by 11 bases and J by 2 bases, with 18 bases between. Germline lookup yields CDR1 LNHDA and CDR2 SQIVND (reference sequence). The CDR3 is made up of 14 amino acids. In DNA form, the CDR3 reads TGTGCCCCGCCCTGGGGGGGTATAAACACTGAAGCTTTCTTT. Translation gives CAPPWGGINTEAFF.

This clonotype was recorded at least ten times. The rearrangement uses TRBV7-8 and TRBJ2-7; 9 nucleotides match TRBD1. CDR3 size: 15 residues. Germline V CDR1 and CDR2: SGHVS, FQNEAQ. The trim removed 6 bases at V and 1 base at J, leaving 7 bases unmatched. Here the CDR3 DNA reads TGTGCCAGCAGATACGCGACAGGGGGGTCCTACGAGCAGTACTTC. It codes for CASRYATGGSYEQYF.